This is a list of T cell receptor beta chains from one sample in a study of CD8 T cells in ankylosing spondylitis. TCRdb independently ran MiXCR on the 5' RACE reads; one entry per CDR3 protein. This table holds hundreds of thousands of distinct CDR3 sequences, around 26% found once. Sequencing was carried out using blood, either unsorted or a sorted T cell fraction (not recorded which). Source of these receptors: a male donor with ankylosing spondylitis. Each CDR3 is given with its conserved first and last residue. The D gene is left open where the match is weak. A clone size is listed for some rows: how often the clone was seen (once, few, many), or a class if it is expanded.

j_call clone_size d_call v_call cdr3_aa cdr3_nt
TRBJ2-2 - - TRBV5-1 CASSWGRDNTGELFF TGCGCCAGCAGCTGGGGCCGGGACAACACCGGGGAGCTGTTTTTT
TRBJ2-5 - - TRBV20-1 CSADPFVRGETQYF TGCAGTGCTGACCCCTTTGTTAGAGGGGAGACCCAGTACTTC
TRBJ1-1 - - TRBV7-9 CASSFPDSEAFF TGTGCCAGCAGCTTCCCCGACAGTGAAGCTTTCTTT
TRBJ2-5 - - TRBV14 CASSQQPRREETQYF TGTGCCAGCAGCCAACAACCTAGGAGGGAAGAGACCCAGTACTTC
TRBJ2-5 - - TRBV6-2/TRBV6-3 CASSWETQETQYF TGTGCCAGCAGTTGGGAGACACAAGAGACCCAGTACTTC
TRBJ2-1 - TRBD2 TRBV24-1 CATSDLMAGGYNEQFF TGTGCCACCAGTGATTTAATGGCGGGAGGTTACAATGAGCAGTTCTTC
TRBJ2-1 many - TRBV30 CAWSPTRSGNEQFF TGTGCCTGGAGTCCCACTAGGAGCGGCAATGAGCAGTTCTTC
TRBJ2-2 few TRBD2 TRBV20-1 CSASNPSGSFTGELFF TGCAGTGCTAGTAACCCTAGCGGGAGTTTCACCGGGGAGCTGTTTTTT
TRBJ2-1 - - TRBV29-1 CSVGVGDEQFF TGCAGCGTCGGCGTCGGGGATGAGCAGTTCTTC
TRBJ1-3 - - TRBV11-3 CATGNYRSGNTIYF TGTGCCACCGGTAACTACCGCTCTGGAAACACCATATATTTT
TRBJ2-3 - - TRBV20-1 CSPMAAGGTDTQYF TGCAGCCCCATGGCGGCAGGGGGCACAGATACGCAGTATTTT
TRBJ2-3 - - TRBV20-1 CSPLKRAISTDTQYF TGCAGCCCCTTAAAGAGGGCGATCTCGACAGATACGCAGTATTTT
TRBJ2-4 few - TRBV20-1 CSARRDIQYF TGCAGTGCTAGAAGGGACATTCAGTACTTC
TRBJ2-5 few - TRBV27 CASSLWSGSRVETQYF TGTGCCAGCAGTTTATGGTCCGGGTCCCGGGTAGAGACCCAGTACTTC
TRBJ2-7 - - TRBV20-1 CSASSGGPYEQYF TGCAGTGCTAGTAGTGGCGGTCCCTACGAGCAGTACTTC
TRBJ1-6 - - TRBV10-1 CASSESRNSPLHF TGCGCCAGCAGTGAGTCCCGGAATTCACCCCTCCACTTT
TRBJ2-7 - - TRBV30 CAWSVGVPSYEQYF TGTGCCTGGAGTGTCGGCGTCCCATCCTACGAGCAGTACTTC
TRBJ2-1 - TRBD2 TRBV7-6 CASSQRLGLRNEQFF TGTGCCAGCAGCCAAAGGCTGGGACTACGCAATGAGCAGTTCTTC
TRBJ1-4 few TRBD1 TRBV12-3/TRBV12-4 CATSVPGTGNEKLFF TGTGCCACCAGCGTCCCCGGGACAGGGAATGAAAAACTGTTTTTT
TRBJ1-1 - - TRBV7-9 CAVARNTEAFF TGTGCCGTTGCCAGGAACACTGAAGCTTTCTTT
TRBJ2-1 - - TRBV29-1 CSVEGGATDEQFF TGCAGCGTTGAAGGGGGGGCCACGGATGAGCAGTTCTTC
TRBJ2-1 - TRBD2 TRBV7-9 CALQVASGTNEQFF TGTGCCCTACAAGTGGCTAGCGGGACCAATGAGCAGTTCTTC
TRBJ1-1 few TRBD1 TRBV11-3 CASSPRTGGAFF TGTGCCAGCAGCCCTAGGACAGGGGGAGCTTTCTTT
TRBJ2-1 few TRBD1 TRBV9 CASSVGDRALDEQFF TGTGCCAGCAGCGTAGGTGACAGGGCCCTCGATGAGCAGTTCTTC